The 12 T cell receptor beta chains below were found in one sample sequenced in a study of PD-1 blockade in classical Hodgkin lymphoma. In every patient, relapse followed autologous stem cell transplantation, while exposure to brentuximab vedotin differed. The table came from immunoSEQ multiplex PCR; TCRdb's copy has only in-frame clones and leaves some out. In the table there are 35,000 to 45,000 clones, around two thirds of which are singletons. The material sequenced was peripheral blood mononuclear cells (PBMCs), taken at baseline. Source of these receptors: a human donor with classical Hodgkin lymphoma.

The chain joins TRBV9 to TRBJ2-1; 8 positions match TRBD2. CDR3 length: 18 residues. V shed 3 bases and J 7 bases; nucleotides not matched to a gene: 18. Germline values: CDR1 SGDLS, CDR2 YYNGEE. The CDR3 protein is CASSASPLGTSSRNEQFF. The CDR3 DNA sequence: TGTGCCAGCAGCGCCTCCCCCTTGGGGACTAGTTCTAGAAATGAGCAGTTCTTC.

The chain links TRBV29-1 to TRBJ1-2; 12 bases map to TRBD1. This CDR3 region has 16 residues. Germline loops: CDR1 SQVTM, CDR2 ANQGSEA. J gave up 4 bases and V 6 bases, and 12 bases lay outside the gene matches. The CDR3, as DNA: TGCAGCGTAACAAGCCCGGGACAGGGGGCGGGCTATGGCTACACCTTC. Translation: CSVTSPGQGAGYGYTF.

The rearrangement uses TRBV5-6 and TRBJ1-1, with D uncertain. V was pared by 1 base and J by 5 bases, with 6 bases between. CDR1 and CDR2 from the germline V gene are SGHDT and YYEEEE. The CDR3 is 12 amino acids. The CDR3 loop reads CASSLPRTEAFF. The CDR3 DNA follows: TGTGCCAGCAGCTTGCCTCGAACTGAAGCTTTCTTT.

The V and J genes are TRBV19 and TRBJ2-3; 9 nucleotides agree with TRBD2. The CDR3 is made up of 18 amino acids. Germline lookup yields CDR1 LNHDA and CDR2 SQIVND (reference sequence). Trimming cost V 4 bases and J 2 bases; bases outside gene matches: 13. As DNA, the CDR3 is TGTGCCAGTAGTAAACTAGCGGGCCGACCCCTCTCCACAGATACGCAGTATTTT. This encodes CASSKLAGRPLSTDTQYF.

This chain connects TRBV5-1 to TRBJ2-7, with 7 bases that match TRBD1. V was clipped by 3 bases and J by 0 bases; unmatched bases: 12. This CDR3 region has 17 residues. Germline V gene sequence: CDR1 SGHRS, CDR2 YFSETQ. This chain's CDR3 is CASSSGDRAKSSYEQYF. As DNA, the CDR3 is TGCGCCAGCAGCTCGGGCGACAGGGCCAAGAGCTCCTACGAGCAGTACTTC.

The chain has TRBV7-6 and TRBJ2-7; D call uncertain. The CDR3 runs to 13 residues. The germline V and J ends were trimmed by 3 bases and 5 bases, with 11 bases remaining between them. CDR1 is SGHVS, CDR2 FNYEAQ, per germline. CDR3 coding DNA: TGTGCCAGCAGCTTGGTTGCAGGCGACGAGCAGTACTTC. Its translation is CASSLVAGDEQYF.

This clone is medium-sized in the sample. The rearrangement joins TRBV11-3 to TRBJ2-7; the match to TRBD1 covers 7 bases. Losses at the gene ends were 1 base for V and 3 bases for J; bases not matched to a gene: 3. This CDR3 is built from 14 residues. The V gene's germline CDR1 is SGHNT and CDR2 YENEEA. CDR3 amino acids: CASSLVGDSYEQYF. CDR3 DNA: TGTGCCAGCAGCTTAGTAGGGGACAGCTACGAGCAGTACTTC. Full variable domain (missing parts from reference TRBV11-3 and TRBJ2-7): EAGVVQSPRYKIIEKKQPVAFWCNPISGHNTLYWYLQNLGQGPELLIRYENEEAVDDSQLPKDRFSAERLKGVDSTLKIQPAELGDSAVYLCASSLVGDSYEQYFGPGTRLTVT.

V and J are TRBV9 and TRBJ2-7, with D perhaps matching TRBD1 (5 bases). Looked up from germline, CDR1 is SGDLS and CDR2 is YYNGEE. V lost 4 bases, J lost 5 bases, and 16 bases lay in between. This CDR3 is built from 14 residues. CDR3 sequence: CASSLEGANDEQYF. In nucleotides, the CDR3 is TGTGCCAGCAGCCTGGAAGGGGCGAACGACGAGCAGTACTTC.

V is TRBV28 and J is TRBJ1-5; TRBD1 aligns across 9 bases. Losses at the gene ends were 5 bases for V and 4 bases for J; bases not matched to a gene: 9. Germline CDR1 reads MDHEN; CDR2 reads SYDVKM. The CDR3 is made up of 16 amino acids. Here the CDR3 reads CASSKLTGGLNQPQHF. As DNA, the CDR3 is TGTGCCAGCAGTAAACTTACAGGGGGCCTGAATCAGCCCCAGCATTTT.

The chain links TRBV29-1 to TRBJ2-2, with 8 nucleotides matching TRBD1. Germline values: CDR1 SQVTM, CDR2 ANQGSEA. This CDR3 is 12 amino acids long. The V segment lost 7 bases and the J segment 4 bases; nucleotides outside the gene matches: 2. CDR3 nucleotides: TGCAGCGCCGGGACAGGCACCGGGGAGCTGTTTTTT. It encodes CSAGTGTGELFF.

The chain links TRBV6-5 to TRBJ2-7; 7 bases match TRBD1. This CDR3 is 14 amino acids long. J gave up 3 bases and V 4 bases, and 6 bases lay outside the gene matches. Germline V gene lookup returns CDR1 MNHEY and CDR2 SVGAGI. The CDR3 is CASSLLGTDYEQYF. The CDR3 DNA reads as TGTGCCAGCAGTTTACTCGGGACAGACTACGAGCAGTACTTC.

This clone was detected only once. The CDR3 protein is CASSLMTGNYEQYF. CDR3 sequence (DNA): TGCGCCAGCAGCCTGATGACAGGGAACTACGAGCAGTACTTC. The chain joins TRBV5-1 to TRBJ2-7; TRBD1 matches 7 bases. Unmatched junction bases numbered 7, after V lost 4 bases and J lost 3 bases. CDR3 length: 14 amino acids. Germline values: CDR1 SGHRS, CDR2 YFSETQ. Supplemented by reference TRBV5-1 and TRBJ2-7, the full variable domain reads KAGVTQTPRYLIKTRGQQVTLSCSPISGHRSVSWYQQTPGQGLQFLFEYFSETQRNKGNFPGRFSGRQFSNSRSEMNVSTLELGDSALYLCASSLMTGNYEQYFGPGTRLTVT.